The 5 T cell receptor beta chains presented below share a single source sample, sequenced in a study of blood T cell repertoires in COVID-19. This table comes from immunoSEQ multiplex PCR, and its TCRdb copy is limited to in-frame clones, with some not included. The table shows 180,000 or so clones, with more than 80% occurring only once. Sequenced material: PBMCs or T cells enriched from blood (not recorded which). These receptors all come from a man aged 35-49 years who had recovered from COVID-19.

V and J are TRBV19 and TRBJ1-2, with TRBD1 matching over 7 bases. The germline V gene encodes CDR1 LNHDA and CDR2 SQIVND (reference sequence). V lost 7 bases and J lost 7; bases outside the gene matches: 12. The CDR3 extends over 14 amino acids. CDR3 nucleotide sequence: TGTGCCAGTAAAAAATCAGGGGGTTTGAGTGGCTACACCTTC. Protein: CASKKSGGLSGYTF.

The sample holds one count of this clone. The chain joins TRBV9 to TRBJ1-2; 7 nucleotides line up with TRBD1. J lost 7 bases, V lost 2 bases, and 11 bases had no gene match. This CDR3 has 15 amino acids. CDR1 is SGDLS and CDR2 is YYNGEE in the germline V gene. CDR3 coding DNA: TGTGCCAGCAGCGTGAGAGAATGGACAGGAGGTGGCTACACCTTC. Translated: CASSVREWTGGGYTF.

This clone was recorded only once. The chain employs TRBV4-2 and TRBJ1-3; D call uncertain. The CDR3 totals 17 residues. V lost 0 bases to trimming and J lost 0 bases, with 12 bases between them. Germline V gene sequence: CDR1 LGHNA, CDR2 YNFKEQ. CDR3 bases: TGTGCCAGCAGCCAAGACGCTACAAGGAGCTCTGGAAACACCATATATTTT. Translating it yields CASSQDATRSSGNTIYF.

This chain connects TRBV9 to TRBJ2-2; 11 bases are a match to TRBD2. Germline CDR1 reads SGDLS; CDR2 reads YYNGEE. The length of the CDR3 is 16 residues. V dropped 5 bases and J dropped 3; count of bases not matched to a gene: 6. The CDR3 nucleotides are TGTGCCAGCAGTTTTCAACTAGCGGGGGACACCGGGGAGCTGTTTTTT. Translated, it gives CASSFQLAGDTGELFF. The full variable domain, completed using reference TRBV9 and TRBJ2-2, is DSGVTQTPKHLITATGQRVTLRCSPRSGDLSVYWYQQSLDQGLQFLIQYYNGEERAKGNILERFSAQQFPDLHSELNLSSLELGDSALYFCASSFQLAGDTGELFFGEGSRLTVL.

V gene TRBV10-2 combines with J gene TRBJ1-4; possibly TRBD1 for D (6 bases). The V and J ends lost 6 bases and 11 bases respectively, with 10 bases between them. Germline V lookup: CDR1 WSHSY, CDR2 SAAADI. The CDR3 covers 11 residues. The CDR3 bases are TGCGCCAGCAGACAGGGTTGGAAACTGTTTTTT. It is translated as CASRQGWKLFF.